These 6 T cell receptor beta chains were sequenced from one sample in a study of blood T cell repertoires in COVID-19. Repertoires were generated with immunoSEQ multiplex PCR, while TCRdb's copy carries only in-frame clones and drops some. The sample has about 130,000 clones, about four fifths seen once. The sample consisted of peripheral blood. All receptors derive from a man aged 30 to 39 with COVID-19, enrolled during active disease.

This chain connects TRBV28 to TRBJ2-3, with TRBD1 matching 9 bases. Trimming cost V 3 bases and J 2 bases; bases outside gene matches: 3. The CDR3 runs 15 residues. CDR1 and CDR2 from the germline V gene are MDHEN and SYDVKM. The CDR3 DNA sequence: TGTGCCAGCAGTTTCGGGACAGGGACCACAGATACGCAGTATTTT. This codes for CASSFGTGTTDTQYF.

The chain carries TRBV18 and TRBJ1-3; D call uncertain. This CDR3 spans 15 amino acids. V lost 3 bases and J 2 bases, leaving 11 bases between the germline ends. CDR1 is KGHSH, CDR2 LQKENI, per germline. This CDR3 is CASSPGGQAGNTIYF. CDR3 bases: TGTGCCAGCTCACCCGGAGGTCAGGCTGGAAACACCATATATTTT.

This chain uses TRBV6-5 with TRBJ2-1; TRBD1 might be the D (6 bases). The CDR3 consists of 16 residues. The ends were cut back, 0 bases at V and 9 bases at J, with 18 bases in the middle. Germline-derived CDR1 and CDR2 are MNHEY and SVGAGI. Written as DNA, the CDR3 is TGTGCCAGCAGTTACTCCGCCAGGGGCTGGGATAGTGAGCAGTTCTTC. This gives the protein CASSYSARGWDSEQFF.

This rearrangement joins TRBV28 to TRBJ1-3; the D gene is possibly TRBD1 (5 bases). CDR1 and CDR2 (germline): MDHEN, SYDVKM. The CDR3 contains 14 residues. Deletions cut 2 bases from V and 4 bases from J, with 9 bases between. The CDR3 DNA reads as TGTGCCAGCAGTTTAGTGGCAGGGGGAAACACCATATATTTT. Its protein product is CASSLVAGGNTIYF.

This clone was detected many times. CDR3 sequence: CSARGTAEAFF. The CDR3 DNA follows: TGCAGCGCCAGAGGGACAGCTGAAGCTTTCTTT. The genes are TRBV29-1 and TRBJ1-1; 7 nucleotides match TRBD1. V gave up 7 bases and J gave up 6 bases; unmatched junction bases: 5. The CDR3 loop spans 11 amino acids. Germline V gene sequence: CDR1 SQVTM, CDR2 ANQGSEA.

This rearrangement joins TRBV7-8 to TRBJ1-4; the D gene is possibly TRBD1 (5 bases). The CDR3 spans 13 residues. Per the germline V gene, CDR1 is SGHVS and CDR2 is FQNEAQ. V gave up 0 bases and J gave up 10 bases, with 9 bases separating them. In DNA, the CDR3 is TGTGCCAGCAGCTTAGCCGGCGGGGGAAAACTGTTTTTT. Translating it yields CASSLAGGGKLFF.